This T cell receptor beta chain emerged from a study of T cells after yellow fever vaccination. Study-wide points: Highly abundant clonotypes carried over from the bulk population could end up in FACS-sorted repertoires as contaminants.

One entry per CDR3 protein, called by TCRdb with MiXCR from the 5' RACE reads. This table holds some 560,000 distinct CDR3 sequences, around a sixth found once. Regarding this clonotype: Its antigen is currently unknown.

The receptor was derived from a young man who received the YFV17D yellow fever vaccine. The sequences come from PBMCs, collected 4 to 6 days after the first yellow fever vaccination.

CDR3 sequence: CASSHALAGVFYEQFF. CDR3 bases: TGCGCCAGCAGCCACGCCCTAGCGGGGGTTTTCTATGAGCAGTTCTTC. The chain carries TRBV4-1 and TRBJ2-1, with TRBD2 matching 10 bases. V lost 3 bases, J lost 8 bases, and 10 bases stayed unmatched. The germline V gene has CDR1 MGHRA and CDR2 YSYEKL. This CDR3 has 16 amino acids.